These 28 T cell receptor beta chains share one sample of origin, sequenced in a study of OX40 agonist ivuxolimab in advanced cancers. Libraries were made using the immunoSEQ multiplex PCR assay. TCRdb stores this immuneACCESS table with in-frame sequences only. Part of the clones is absent; in the studies checked, under half of the shortfall reflects unresolved V genes, and no reason is known for the rest. The sample table shows 100,000 or so clones, and 85% to 90% are seen once. 1.5% to 2.5% of the sample lies in the top ten. Source: CD4+ or CD8+ T cells sorted from blood, taken in a trial of the OX40 agonist ivuxolimab. The receptor source for this set is an adult with an advanced solid tumor such as melanoma, head and neck, liver or kidney cancer.

The chain uses TRBV18 and TRBJ2-1, with D unresolved. V was trimmed by 2 bases and J by 5 bases, leaving 7 bases between them. Germline lookup yields CDR1 KGHSH and CDR2 LQKENI. The CDR3 length is 13 residues. As DNA, the CDR3 is TGTGCCAGCTCACCAAACCAGAACAATGAGCAGTTCTTC. As protein: CASSPNQNNEQFF.

The V call is TRBV5-1, the J call TRBJ1-5; D gene uncertain. The V and J ends lost 0 bases and 5 bases respectively, with 9 bases between them. Germline V gene sequence: CDR1 SGHRS, CDR2 YFSETQ. The CDR3 consists of 14 residues. The CDR3 bases are TGCGCCAGCAGCTTGGGGCAGGATCATCAGCCCCAGCATTTT. Protein product: CASSLGQDHQPQHF.

On this clone: One end of the junction does not line up with germline, which may come from a read error. This chain uses TRBV5-4 with TRBJ1-2; TRBD1 matches 8 bases. The CDR3 consists of 14 residues. The germline gives CDR1 SGHNT, CDR2 YYREEE (reference sequence). The CDR3 region has the DNA TGTGCCAGCAGGCCAAACAGGGGGAACTTTGGCTACACCTTC. Residues: CASRPNRGNFGYTF.

This clone came up once. The chain couples TRBV5-4 to TRBJ2-2; 10 bases match TRBD2. V was clipped by 0 bases and J by 3 bases; unmatched bases: 5. There are 17 residues in the CDR3. CDR1 and CDR2 from the germline V gene are SGHNT and YYREEE (reference sequence). CDR3 residues: CASSLVLAGDHTGELFF. The CDR3 coding sequence is TGTGCCAGCAGCTTGGTTCTAGCGGGAGATCACACCGGGGAGCTGTTTTTT.

This clone was observed a single time. CDR3 sequence reads: CASSFGQVRSYEQYF. CDR3 DNA sequence: TGCGCCAGCAGCTTCGGGCAGGTCCGCTCCTACGAGCAGTACTTC. The chain combines TRBV5-1 with TRBJ2-5; D remains ambiguous. The end of the DNA fits TRBJ2-7 better, so the J call may be wrong. CDR1 is SGHRS and CDR2 is YFSETQ in the germline V gene. The CDR3 runs 15 residues.

The rearrangement uses TRBV7-8 and TRBJ2-2; 8 nucleotides line up with TRBD2. Germline CDR1 SGHVS, CDR2 FQNEAQ. This CDR3 region has 18 residues. Trimming took 0 bases from V and 0 from J; bases not matched to a gene: 6. CDR3 nucleotide sequence: TGTGCCAGCAGCTTAGCCGGAGCGGGAGCGACGAACACCGGGGAGCTGTTTTTT. Protein product: CASSLAGAGATNTGELFF. The whole variable domain, filled in from reference TRBV7-8 and TRBJ2-2, reads GAGVSQSPRYKVAKRGQDVALRCDPISGHVSLFWYQQALGQGPEFLTYFQNEAQLDKSGLPSDRFFAERPEGSVSTLKIQRTQQEDSAVYLCASSLAGAGATNTGELFFGEGSRLTVL.

The rearrangement links TRBV6-1 to TRBJ2-1, with 7 bases lining up with TRBD1. V lost 4 bases to trimming and J lost 3 bases; unmatched junction nucleotides: 6. Germline-derived CDR1 and CDR2 are MNHNS and SASEGT. The CDR3 covers 15 residues. CDR3 DNA sequence: TGTGCCAGCAGTGTAGGGGGACAGAACTACAATGAGCAGTTCTTC. It encodes CASSVGGQNYNEQFF.

The J gene is TRBJ1-5, the V gene TRBV28; D gene ambiguous. CDR1 MDHEN and CDR2 SYDVKM come from the germline V gene. CDR3 length equals 12 residues. Trimming cost V 1 base and J 9 bases, with 7 bases left between them. The DNA for the CDR3 is TGTGCCAGCAGTTTATCACGGGGGCCCCAGCATTTT. Protein product: CASSLSRGPQHF. The full variable domain, with the rest looked up from reference TRBV28 and TRBJ1-5, is DVKVTQSSRYLVKRTGEKVFLECVQDMDHENMFWYRQDPGLGLRLIYFSYDVKMKEKGDIPEGYSVSREKKERFSLILESASTNQTSMYLCASSLSRGPQHFGDGTRLSIL.

The chain carries TRBV5-5 and TRBJ2-5; the D is unclear. The CDR3 has 13 amino acids. Germline assignment: CDR1 SGHKS and CDR2 YYEKEE (reference sequence). Trimming removed 0 bases from V and 6 bases from J, with 9 bases in between. CDR3 amino acids: CASSLASGKTQYF. CDR3 coding DNA: TGTGCCAGCAGCTTGGCGTCAGGAAAGACCCAGTACTTC.

The rearrangement links TRBV27 to TRBJ1-2; 9 bases match TRBD1. The CDR3 runs to 14 residues. The V segment lost 6 bases and the J segment 5 bases; nucleotides outside the gene matches: 7. CDR1 is MNHEY and CDR2 is SMNVEV in the germline V gene (reference sequence). As DNA, the CDR3 is TGTGCCAGCAGCACAGGGGGCGGGTTATATGGCTACACCTTC. This codes for CASSTGGGLYGYTF.

The chain has TRBV18 and TRBJ1-3; no clear D. Trimming stripped 1 base from V and 2 bases from J, with 9 bases between. CDR3 length: 15 amino acids. Germline values: CDR1 KGHSH, CDR2 LQKENI. The CDR3 DNA reads TGTGCCAGCTCACCACTTGAGGCAGCTGGAAACACCATATATTTT. The encoded protein is CASSPLEAAGNTIYF.

This clone came up a few times. The chain links TRBV27 to TRBJ2-3; 8 bases fit TRBD1. The CDR3 consists of 15 residues. V lost 5 bases to trimming and J lost 2 bases; unmatched junction nucleotides: 6. The germline gives CDR1 MNHEY, CDR2 SMNVEV (reference sequence). The CDR3 spells CASSPTGESTDTQYF. Here the CDR3 DNA reads TGTGCCAGCAGTCCGACAGGGGAGTCCACAGATACGCAGTATTTT.

The rearrangement uses TRBV5-1 and TRBJ2-7, with 9 nucleotides matching TRBD2. J lost 4 bases, V lost 3 bases, and 5 bases had no gene match. Germline-derived CDR1 and CDR2 are SGHRS and YFSETQ. This CDR3 comprises 14 residues. Written as DNA, the CDR3 is TGCGCCAGCAGCTCCGGACTAGCGTATTACGAGCAGTACTTC. Its protein product is CASSSGLAYYEQYF.

V is TRBV18 and J is TRBJ2-7; possibly TRBD1 or TRBD2 for D (5 bases each). The germline CDR1 and CDR2 sequences are KGHSH and LQKENI. V lost 5 bases and J lost 6, with 14 bases in between. The CDR3 consists of 13 residues. CDR3 coding DNA: TGTGCCAGCTCAGACGGGACGGCCCGCGAGCAGTACTTC. As protein: CASSDGTAREQYF.

The count of this clone is one. The rearrangement links TRBV6-1 to TRBJ2-2, with TRBD1 identical over 8 bases. The CDR3 has 14 amino acids. Germline V gene lookup returns CDR1 MNHNS and CDR2 SASEGT. Germline trimming cut 3 bases from V and 6 bases from J; bases unmatched to any gene: 3. DNA for the CDR3: TGTGCCAGCAGTGACCCAGGGGGCTCCGGGGAGCTGTTTTTT. Translating gives CASSDPGGSGELFF.

V usage is TRBV5-1 and J usage is TRBJ1-1, with D perhaps TRBD1 (6 bases). CDR3 size: 17 residues. Trimming stripped 4 bases from V and 4 bases from J, with 23 bases between. The germline gives CDR1 SGHRS, CDR2 YFSETQ. The CDR3 protein is CASSNSQGSAGSTEAFF. The DNA for the CDR3 is TGCGCCAGCAGCAATAGTCAGGGGAGCGCAGGGAGCACTGAAGCTTTCTTT.

The V and J genes are TRBV5-4 and TRBJ2-1, with 10 bases matching TRBD2. J gave up 12 bases and V 3 bases, and 12 bases lay outside the gene matches. Germline CDR1 and CDR2: SGHNT and YYREEE (reference sequence). The CDR3 has 15 amino acids. This chain's CDR3 is CASSSLAGEANRQFF. In nucleotides, the CDR3 is TGTGCCAGCAGCTCCCTAGCGGGAGAAGCCAATCGGCAGTTCTTC.

The chain recombines TRBV5-1 with TRBJ2-7, with 10 bases fitting TRBD1. The CDR3 is made up of 17 amino acids. Germline assignment: CDR1 SGHRS and CDR2 YFSETQ. Trimming at V came to 2 bases and at J to 0 bases, leaving 8 bases not matched to a gene. The CDR3: CASSFAGTGDVSYEQYF. CDR3 DNA: TGCGCCAGCAGCTTTGCCGGGACAGGGGACGTCTCCTACGAGCAGTACTTC.

V gene TRBV7-6 combines with J gene TRBJ2-1, with TRBD2 identical over 10 bases. J lost 5 bases, V lost 5 bases, and 9 bases had no gene match. Germline-derived CDR1 and CDR2 are SGHVS and FNYEAQ. This CDR3 region has 16 residues. The CDR3 region has the DNA TGTGCCAGCAGCGGAACAGCGGGAGGGAGAAACAATGAGCAGTTCTTC. Amino acids: CASSGTAGGRNNEQFF.

In nucleotides, the CDR3 is TGTGCCAGCAGGTTAGGCGGGGTCAGACAAGAGACCCAGTACTTC. It yields the protein CASRLGGVRQETQYF. The chain recombines TRBV2 with TRBJ2-5, with D maybe TRBD2 (6 bases). Germline CDR1 and CDR2: SNHLY and FYNNEI. The CDR3 covers 15 residues. V lost 6 bases and J lost 2, with 16 bases in between.

The CDR3, as DNA: TGTGCCAGCAGTGCCGGACTAGCGGGGTGGGGTGAGCAGTTCTTC. It yields the protein CASSAGLAGWGEQFF. The gene calls are TRBV6-1 and TRBJ2-1, with TRBD2 matching 12 bases. Germline trimming cut 4 bases from V and 9 bases from J; bases unmatched to any gene: 7. In germline, CDR1 is MNHNS, CDR2 SASEGT. This CDR3 comprises 15 residues.

A single count supports this clone. The V and J genes are TRBV28 and TRBJ1-1, with unresolved D. The V and J ends lost 3 bases and 1 base respectively, with 6 bases between them. CDR1 MDHEN and CDR2 SYDVKM come from the germline V gene. The CDR3 is 13 amino acids. This CDR3 is CASSLGGNTEAFF. The CDR3 DNA sequence: TGTGCCAGCAGTTTGGGAGGGAACACTGAAGCTTTCTTT.

The chain uses TRBV19 and TRBJ1-2, with D perhaps matching TRBD1 (5 bases). Germline CDR1 and CDR2: LNHDA and SQIVND (reference sequence). V shed 5 bases and J shed 8 bases, with 18 bases lying between them. This CDR3 comprises 14 residues. Written as DNA, the CDR3 is TGTGCCAGTAGTTCTATGTCCGGGACTGGGGGCTACACCTTC. It is translated as CASSSMSGTGGYTF.

In its sample, this clone was seen many times. The chain employs TRBV10-2 and TRBJ2-1, with 13 bases matching TRBD2. Per germline, CDR1 WSHSY and CDR2 SAAADI. This CDR3 has 16 residues. V trimming: 10 bases; J trimming: 0 bases; junction bases outside the gene matches: 6. Here the CDR3 reads CATRLAGGTSYNEQFF. In DNA, the CDR3 is TGCGCCACGCGACTAGCGGGAGGTACCTCCTACAATGAGCAGTTCTTC.

The genes are TRBV19 and TRBJ2-3; 9 nucleotides match TRBD2. CDR3 length: 14 amino acids. Looked up from germline, CDR1 is LNHDA and CDR2 is SQIVND (reference sequence). After removal of 6 bases from V and 4 bases from J, the junction contained 5 bases not matched to a gene. CDR3 sequence: CASRWAGGPDTQYF. DNA of the CDR3: TGTGCCAGTAGGTGGGCGGGAGGGCCAGATACGCAGTATTTT.

Written as DNA, the CDR3 is TGTGCCAGCAGTCCACAGGGGAACACCGGGGAGCTGTTTTTT. Amino acids: CASSPQGNTGELFF. The genes are TRBV6-6 and TRBJ2-2; D might be TRBD1 (6 bases). CDR1 and CDR2 from the germline V gene are MNHNY and SVGAGI (reference sequence). Trimming left V 5 bases short and J 1 base short, with 8 bases between. This CDR3 is built from 14 residues.

The chain joins TRBV6-5 to TRBJ2-5; possibly TRBD1 for D (8 bases). Germline assignment: CDR1 MNHEY and CDR2 SVGAGI. Trimming took 6 bases from V and 3 from J, leaving 11 bases between them. The CDR3 is 13 residues long. The CDR3 nucleotides read TGTGCCAGCAGACAGGGGGGGAAAGAGACCCAGTACTTC. Protein: CASRQGGKETQYF.

V usage is TRBV9 and J usage is TRBJ2-3; D is possibly TRBD2 (5 bases). Germline CDR1 is SGDLS and CDR2 is YYNGEE. V shed 2 bases and J shed 0 bases, with 10 bases lying between them. This CDR3 spans 15 amino acids. CDR3 protein: CASSVSSGSTDTQYF. The CDR3 DNA sequence: TGTGCCAGCAGCGTCTCAAGCGGAAGCACAGATACGCAGTATTTT. Filled out from reference TRBV9 and TRBJ2-3, the complete variable domain reads DSGVTQTPKHLITATGQRVTLRCSPRSGDLSVYWYQQSLDQGLQFLIQYYNGEERAKGNILERFSAQQFPDLHSELNLSSLELGDSALYFCASSVSSGSTDTQYFGPGTRLTVL.